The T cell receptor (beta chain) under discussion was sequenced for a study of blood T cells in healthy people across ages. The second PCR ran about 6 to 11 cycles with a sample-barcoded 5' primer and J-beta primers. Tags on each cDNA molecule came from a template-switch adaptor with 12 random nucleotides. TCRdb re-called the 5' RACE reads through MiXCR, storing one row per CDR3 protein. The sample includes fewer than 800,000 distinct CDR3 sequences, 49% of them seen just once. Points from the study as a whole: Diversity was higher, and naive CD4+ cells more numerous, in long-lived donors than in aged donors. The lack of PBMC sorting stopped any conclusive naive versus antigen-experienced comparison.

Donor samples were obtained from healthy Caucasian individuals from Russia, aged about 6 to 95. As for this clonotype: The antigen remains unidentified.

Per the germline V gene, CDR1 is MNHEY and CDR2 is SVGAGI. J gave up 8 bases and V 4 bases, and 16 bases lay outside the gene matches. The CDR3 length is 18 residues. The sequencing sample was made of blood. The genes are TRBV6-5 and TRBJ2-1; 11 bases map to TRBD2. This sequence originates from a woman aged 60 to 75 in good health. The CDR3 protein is CASSSKAPTSGILDEQFF. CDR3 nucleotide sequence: TGTGCCAGCAGTTCTAAAGCCCCGACTAGCGGGATATTGGATGAGCAGTTCTTC.